Presented here are 29 T cell receptor beta chains from one specimen sequenced in a study of blood T cell repertoires in COVID-19. Assay used: immunoSEQ multiplex PCR; TCRdb lists only in-frame clones, some missing. The table lists 180,000 or so clones, 80% to 90% of them singletons. The specimen was peripheral blood. These TCRs come from a woman older than 75 with COVID-19, enrolled during active disease.

The chain recombines TRBV7-2 with TRBJ1-6; the D is unclear. Looked up from germline, CDR1 is SGHTA and CDR2 is FQGNSA. With 3 bases removed from V and 7 bases from J, the gap between germline ends came to 4 bases. CDR3 length equals 12 residues. The CDR3 DNA reads TGTGCCAGCAGCTTTAGCAATTCACCCCTCCACTTT. Its protein is CASSFSNSPLHF.

The genes are TRBV4-2 and TRBJ1-2; the D gene is possibly TRBD1 (6 bases). The germline CDR1 and CDR2 sequences are LGHNA and YNFKEQ. CDR3 length equals 16 residues. The ends were cut back, 0 bases at V and 3 bases at J, with 14 bases in the middle. This CDR3 reads CASSQDPTGNYYGYTF. CDR3 DNA: TGTGCCAGCAGCCAAGATCCTACAGGGAACTACTATGGCTACACCTTC.

V usage is TRBV5-4 and J usage is TRBJ1-1; 9 bases are a match to TRBD1. The CDR3 has 13 amino acids. Germline-derived CDR1 and CDR2 are SGHNT and YYREEE (reference sequence). The J segment lost 10 bases and the V segment lost 0 bases, leaving 4 bases of the junction unmatched. CDR3 protein: CASSLGTGVRAFF. As DNA, the CDR3 is TGTGCCAGCAGCTTGGGGACAGGGGTGAGAGCTTTCTTT.

The CDR3, as DNA: TGTGCCAGTAGTATAGGCCGGACAGGGAGTCAGCCCCAGCATTTT. Translation gives CASSIGRTGSQPQHF. The chain recombines TRBV19 with TRBJ1-5, with 8 bases that match TRBD1. CDR1 LNHDA and CDR2 SQIVND come from the germline V gene (reference sequence). The junction had 5 bases not matched to a gene; V was cut back by 1 base and J by 6 bases. The CDR3 is 15 residues long.

This chain links TRBV5-1 with TRBJ1-2; D is undetermined. CDR1 SGHRS and CDR2 YFSETQ come from the germline V gene. The CDR3 totals 11 residues. Trimming took off 7 bases at V and 4 bases at J, with 8 bases between the two ends. The CDR3 loop is CASGELYGYTF. The CDR3 DNA reads as TGCGCCAGCGGAGAACTCTATGGCTACACCTTC. The full variable domain, in which reference TRBV5-1 and TRBJ1-2 provide the parts outside the CDR3, is KAGVTQTPRYLIKTRGQQVTLSCSPISGHRSVSWYQQTPGQGLQFLFEYFSETQRNKGNFPGRFSGRQFSNSRSEMNVSTLELGDSALYLCASGELYGYTFGSGTRLTVV.

This clone was seen a single time. The rearrangement links TRBV20-1 to TRBJ1-3; 8 nucleotides align to TRBD1. J was trimmed by 2 bases and V by 3 bases; bases with no gene match: 6. CDR3 length equals 15 residues. Looked up from germline, CDR1 is DFQATT and CDR2 is SNEGSKA (reference sequence). Written as DNA, the CDR3 is TGCAGTGCTAGTGCAGGGGGCTACGCTGGAAACACCATATATTTT. It codes for CSASAGGYAGNTIYF.

This clone turned up a few times. The chain carries TRBV7-9 and TRBJ2-7, with 7 bases matching TRBD1. CDR1 and CDR2 (germline): SEHNR, FQNEAQ (reference sequence). The CDR3 spans 14 residues. Germline trimming cut 5 bases from V and 0 bases from J; bases unmatched to any gene: 4. CDR3 amino acids: CASSARDSSYEQYF. The DNA for the CDR3 is TGTGCCAGCAGCGCCCGGGACAGCTCCTACGAGCAGTACTTC.

The sample holds one count of this clone. The gene calls are TRBV3-1 (or the pseudogene TRBV3-2) and TRBJ2-3, with D possibly being TRBD1 (5 bases). CDR3 length equals 15 residues. Per the germline V gene, CDR1 is LGHDT and CDR2 is YNNKEL (reference sequence). V shed 3 bases and J shed 3 bases, with 13 bases lying between them. CDR3 nucleotides: TGTGCCAGCAGCCATACGACAGAAGGGACAGATACGCAGTATTTT. The encoded protein is CASSHTTEGTDTQYF.

The V call is TRBV27, the J call TRBJ1-2; D not certain. This CDR3 is 16 amino acids long. The V and J ends lost 5 bases and 6 bases respectively, with 22 bases between them. CDR1 and CDR2 (germline): MNHEY, SMNVEV (reference sequence). In nucleotides, the CDR3 is TGTGCCAGCAGTCTACGTTATCCTAGTTGGAGCCATGGCTACACCTTC. This sequence encodes CASSLRYPSWSHGYTF.

This chain connects TRBV4-2 to TRBJ1-3; a weak D match, TRBD1 (6 bases). V shed 1 base and J shed 0 bases, with 19 bases lying between them. Germline lookup yields CDR1 LGHNA and CDR2 YNFKEQ. This CDR3 spans 19 amino acids. In DNA form, the CDR3 reads TGTGCCAGCAGCCAAGTGAGTCCAGGGGCCGGTTACTCTGGAAACACCATATATTTT. This translates into CASSQVSPGAGYSGNTIYF.

V usage is TRBV3-1 (or the pseudogene TRBV3-2) and J usage is TRBJ2-4, with D unclear. CDR1 LGHDT and CDR2 YNNKEL come from the germline V gene (reference sequence). V gave up 3 bases and J gave up 6 bases, with 15 bases separating them. CDR3 length: 15 residues. The CDR3 loop is CASSQSTDLRNIQYF. The CDR3 nucleotides are TGTGCCAGCAGCCAGTCTACAGACCTACGAAACATTCAGTACTTC.

The V gene is TRBV11-2, the J gene TRBJ1-1, with 7 nucleotides matching TRBD1. The V and J ends lost 5 bases and 0 bases, in that order; junction bases with no gene match: 12. This CDR3 comprises 17 residues. In germline, CDR1 is SGHAT, CDR2 FQNNGV. CDR3 sequence reads: CASSLPRDRVMNTEAFF. CDR3 nucleotide sequence: TGTGCCAGCAGCCTCCCCCGGGACAGAGTAATGAACACTGAAGCTTTCTTT.

The J gene is TRBJ2-7, the V gene TRBV2, with TRBD1 matching over 8 bases. Trimming removed 2 bases from V and 5 bases from J; junction bases left unmatched: 5. The CDR3 runs 14 residues. CDR1 and CDR2 from the germline V gene are SNHLY and FYNNEI. The DNA for the CDR3 is TGTGCCAGCAGTGAAAGCCCGACAGGGGACGAGCAGTACTTC. Translated: CASSESPTGDEQYF.

A single count supports this clone. The DNA for the CDR3 is TGCGCCAGCAGCCAAGACGTTCGGGGAAGAGGCTATGGCTACACCTTC. It encodes CASSQDVRGRGYGYTF. The chain recombines TRBV4-3 with TRBJ1-2; no clear D gene. Per germline, CDR1 LGHNA and CDR2 YSLEER. This CDR3 is 16 amino acids long. With 0 bases removed from V and 4 bases from J, the gap between germline ends came to 15 bases.

The V and J genes are TRBV6-6 and TRBJ2-1; TRBD2 matches 8 bases. V was clipped by 2 bases and J by 3 bases; unmatched bases: 6. The CDR3 totals 16 residues. Germline CDR1 reads MNHNY; CDR2 reads SVGAGI (reference sequence). CDR3 in amino acids: CASSYPAGEFYNEQFF. Written as DNA, the CDR3 is TGTGCCAGCAGTTACCCAGCGGGAGAGTTCTACAATGAGCAGTTCTTC.

This clone occurred a few times. The chain carries TRBV18 and TRBJ2-7; 9 bases are a match to TRBD1. V was pared by 3 bases and J by 2 bases, with 11 bases of the junction left unmatched. Germline CDR1 reads KGHSH; CDR2 reads LQKENI. The CDR3 spans 17 residues. CDR3 residues: CASSPPGTGKRAYEQYF. CDR3 coding DNA: TGTGCCAGCTCACCCCCCGGGACAGGGAAGCGGGCCTACGAGCAGTACTTC.

This chain joins TRBV4-2 and TRBJ2-7; D perhaps matches TRBD2 (6 bases). Germline CDR1 and CDR2: LGHNA and YNFKEQ. V was shortened by 1 base and J by 2 bases, with 15 bases between the two germline ends. CDR3 length equals 16 residues. In DNA form, the CDR3 reads TGTGCCAGCAGCCAAGCGGGGTACGGGGGAACCTACGAGCAGTACTTC. Its protein is CASSQAGYGGTYEQYF.

V is TRBV5-6 and J is TRBJ1-6, with 7 bases lining up with TRBD1. Germline-derived CDR1 and CDR2 are SGHDT and YYEEEE. V was pared by 0 bases and J by 10 bases, with 10 bases of the junction left unmatched. CDR3 length equals 16 residues. CDR3 sequence (DNA): TGTGCCAGCAGCTTGGATGCGACAGGGCCGATCTCACCCCTCCACTTT. It yields the protein CASSLDATGPISPLHF.

The chain links TRBV18 to TRBJ2-1; 10 bases align to TRBD1. This CDR3 region has 15 residues. Per the germline V gene, CDR1 is KGHSH and CDR2 is LQKENI. V lost 6 bases, J lost 5 bases, and 7 bases stayed unmatched. The CDR3 sequence: CASSLRQGANNEQFF. The CDR3 coding sequence is TGTGCCAGCTCGCTCCGACAGGGGGCGAACAATGAGCAGTTCTTC.

The chain carries TRBV9 and TRBJ1-2, with 12 bases aligning to TRBD1. The germline V gene has CDR1 SGDLS and CDR2 YYNGEE. The length of the CDR3 is 17 residues. The ends lost 4 bases at V and 3 bases at J; junction bases unmatched: 10. As DNA, the CDR3 is TGTGCCAGCAGCATACCGGGACAGGGGGCTCCACACTATGGCTACACCTTC. This translates into CASSIPGQGAPHYGYTF. Based on the CDR3 plus reference TRBV9 and TRBJ1-2, the full variable domain is DSGVTQTPKHLITATGQRVTLRCSPRSGDLSVYWYQQSLDQGLQFLIQYYNGEERAKGNILERFSAQQFPDLHSELNLSSLELGDSALYFCASSIPGQGAPHYGYTFGSGTRLTVV.

A single count supports this clone. The CDR3, as DNA: TGTGCCAGCAGTTTAATCTCCTCCACAGGGAACACTGAAGCTTTCTTT. Translated, it gives CASSLISSTGNTEAFF. The chain joins TRBV27 to TRBJ1-1; maybe TRBD1 (5 bases). V lost 2 bases and J lost 1, with 14 bases in between. The V gene's germline CDR1 is MNHEY and CDR2 SMNVEV (reference sequence). The CDR3 totals 16 residues.

V gene TRBV20-1 combines with J gene TRBJ2-1; TRBD2 matches 12 bases. The V gene's germline CDR1 is DFQATT and CDR2 SNEGSKA (reference sequence). The CDR3 sequence is 11 residues long. CDR3 residues: CGLAGYNEQFF. DNA for the CDR3: TGCGGACTAGCGGGGTACAATGAGCAGTTCTTC.

The CDR3 sequence: CASSLLGGTDTQYF. The CDR3 DNA is TGCGCCAGCAGCCTACTAGGAGGTACAGATACGCAGTATTTT. This chain connects TRBV5-1 to TRBJ2-3; D is perhaps TRBD2 (5 bases). Between the trimmed V and J ends, which lost 4 bases and 3 bases, there was a span of 12 bases. Germline V CDR1 and CDR2: SGHRS, YFSETQ. There are 14 residues in the CDR3.

This chain links TRBV10-2 with TRBJ2-7; 14 bases fit TRBD2. The V gene end was trimmed by 5 bases and the J gene end by 4 bases; junction bases not matched to a gene: 7. The CDR3 spans 16 residues. CDR1 WSHSY and CDR2 SAAADI come from the germline V gene. CDR3 protein: CASSSTSGGARYEQYF. In DNA form, the CDR3 reads TGCGCCAGCAGTTCGACTAGCGGGGGGGCCCGGTACGAGCAGTACTTC.

The V gene is TRBV27, the J gene TRBJ1-1; 8 bases fit TRBD1. J gave up 0 bases and V 5 bases, and 5 bases lay outside the gene matches. This CDR3 has 15 residues. CDR1 is MNHEY, CDR2 SMNVEV, per germline (reference sequence). This CDR3 is CASSPRQGMNTEAFF. In nucleotides, the CDR3 is TGTGCCAGCAGTCCACGACAGGGGATGAACACTGAAGCTTTCTTT.

The V call is TRBV19, the J call TRBJ2-2; TRBD2 might be the D (6 bases). V lost 6 bases to trimming and J lost 1 base, with 15 bases between them. The CDR3 loop spans 16 amino acids. Germline values: CDR1 LNHDA, CDR2 SQIVND (reference sequence). CDR3 residues: CASRWRENLNTGELFF. The CDR3 DNA sequence: TGTGCCAGTAGGTGGCGGGAAAACCTGAACACCGGGGAGCTGTTTTTT.

A remark on this clone: Other DNA sequences within the sample encode an identical CDR3. This chain joins TRBV12-3 or TRBV12-4 and TRBJ1-1; a weak D match, TRBD1 (6 bases). This CDR3 spans 13 amino acids. Trimming stripped 6 bases from V and 1 base from J, with 9 bases between. The DNA of the CDR3 is TGTGCCAGCAGCTGGACAGAGAACACTGAAGCTTTCTTT. Translated: CASSWTENTEAFF.

This chain connects TRBV7-6 to TRBJ2-3; TRBD1 agrees at 11 bases. CDR1 and CDR2 from the germline V gene are SGHVS and FNYEAQ. The CDR3 extends over 17 amino acids. J gave up 4 bases and V 0 bases, and 6 bases lay outside the gene matches. CDR3 sequence: CASSLAAGQGAPDTQYF. The CDR3 bases are TGTGCCAGCAGCTTAGCCGCAGGACAGGGGGCCCCAGATACGCAGTATTTT. Looking up the rest from reference TRBV7-6 and TRBJ2-3 gives the full variable domain: GAGVSQSPRYKVTKRGQDVALRCDPISGHVSLYWYRQALGQGPEFLTYFNYEAQQDKSGLPNDRFSAERPEGSISTLTIQRTEQRDSAMYRCASSLAAGQGAPDTQYFGPGTRLTVL.

This clone was seen a few times. The CDR3 DNA reads as TGTGCCAGCAGCTTAGGAGGGGGCGCGAACATTCAGTACTTC. This translates into CASSLGGGANIQYF. The genes are TRBV11-2 and TRBJ2-4; TRBD1 aligns across 7 bases. Germline V CDR1 and CDR2: SGHAT, FQNNGV. The CDR3 length is 14 residues. V dropped 1 base and J dropped 7; count of bases not matched to a gene: 4. Full variable domain (outside the CDR3, taken from reference TRBV11-2 and TRBJ2-4): EAGVAQSPRYKIIEKRQSVAFWCNPISGHATLYWYQQILGQGPKLLIQFQNNGVVDDSQLPKDRFSAERLKGVDSTLKIQPAKLEDSAVYLCASSLGGGANIQYFGAGTRLSVL.